This entry lists 16 T cell receptor beta chains sequenced from one sample in a study of T cell changes during pregnancy in multiple sclerosis. The data were produced by immunoSEQ multiplex PCR, yet TCRdb's version contains in-frame clones alone and is incomplete. Of fewer than 90,000 clones in the sample, just over 90% are singletons; the top ten hold roughly 1.4%. Source: peripheral blood, taken in the third trimester of pregnancy. All receptors derive from a female donor in good health, enrolled as a control in a pregnancy study.

V usage is TRBV19 and J usage is TRBJ2-1; TRBD1 might be the D (6 bases). The ends were cut back, 4 bases at V and 5 bases at J, with 18 bases in the middle. CDR1 and CDR2 (germline): LNHDA, SQIVND (reference sequence). The CDR3 runs 16 residues. CDR3 residues: CASSSPVEGHHNEQFF. The DNA for the CDR3 is TGTGCCAGTAGTAGTCCTGTCGAGGGACACCACAATGAGCAGTTCTTC. The variable domain in full, with the rest retrieved from reference TRBV19 and TRBJ2-1, is DGGITQSPKYLFRKEGQNVTLSCEQNLNHDAMYWYRQDPGQGLRLIYYSQIVNDFQKGDIAEGYSVSREKKESFPLTVTSAQKNPTAFYLCASSSPVEGHHNEQFFGPGTRLTVL.

The rearrangement joins TRBV30 to TRBJ2-7, with D possibly TRBD1 on 6 matching bases. This CDR3 contains 14 residues. The germline V gene encodes CDR1 GTSNPN and CDR2 SVGIG (reference sequence). Trimming stripped 3 bases from V and 2 bases from J, with 14 bases between. The CDR3 reads CAWSSGVGPYEQYF. For the CDR3, the DNA is TGTGCCTGGAGCTCAGGGGTCGGACCCTACGAGCAGTACTTC.

Of note for this clone: This sample includes further DNA sequences coding for the same CDR3. The genes are TRBV7-9 and TRBJ2-3; D is undetermined. V shed 5 bases and J shed 0 bases, with 3 bases lying between them. The CDR3 totals 12 residues. CDR1 SEHNR and CDR2 FQNEAQ come from the germline V gene (reference sequence). Written as DNA, the CDR3 is TGTGCCAGCAGCCCTAGCACAGATACGCAGTATTTT. This encodes CASSPSTDTQYF. Using reference TRBV7-9 and TRBJ2-3 for the parts outside the CDR3, the full variable domain is DTGVSQNPRHKITKRGQNVTFRCDPISEHNRLYWYRQTLGQGPEFLTYFQNEAQLEKSRLLSDRFSAERPKGSFSTLEIQRTEQGDSAMYLCASSPSTDTQYFGPGTRLTVL.

The chain couples TRBV6-5 to TRBJ2-1; possible D gene TRBD2, 7 bases. The CDR3 is 16 residues long. Germline V gene sequence: CDR1 MNHEY, CDR2 SVGAGI. V dropped 0 bases and J dropped 10 bases, with 19 bases sitting between them. The CDR3 spells CASSYSKSGGGREQFF. As DNA, the CDR3 is TGTGCCAGCAGTTACTCGAAGAGTGGGGGGGGGCGGGAGCAGTTCTTC.

The CDR3 DNA reads as TGTGCCAGCAGTTTAGCGGGACAGCTGAATCAGCCCCAGCATTTT. Its translation: CASSLAGQLNQPQHF. This chain joins TRBV27 and TRBJ1-5, with 7 bases matching TRBD1. Germline-derived CDR1 and CDR2 are MNHEY and SMNVEV (reference sequence). V lost 2 bases and J lost 4; bases outside the gene matches: 5. The CDR3 loop spans 15 amino acids.

The chain combines TRBV4-2 with TRBJ2-5; TRBD1 might be the D (5 bases). The germline V gene encodes CDR1 LGHNA and CDR2 YNFKEQ. The CDR3 is 14 residues long. Trimming shortened V by 4 bases and J by 3 bases, and 12 bases separated the two germline ends. The CDR3 protein is CASSRTGPKETQYF. CDR3 sequence (DNA): TGTGCCAGCAGCCGTACAGGACCTAAAGAGACCCAGTACTTC.

This clone came up once. V is TRBV28 and J is TRBJ2-7; D perhaps matches TRBD1 (5 bases). This CDR3 spans 15 amino acids. V was pared by 3 bases and J by 5 bases, with 17 bases between. CDR1 and CDR2 from the germline V gene are MDHEN and SYDVKM. CDR3: CASSFRPGRSDEQYF. DNA for the CDR3: TGTGCCAGCAGTTTTCGTCCAGGGCGTTCAGACGAGCAGTACTTC.

This chain joins TRBV25-1 and TRBJ2-5; weak D call: TRBD2 (5 bases). Germline V gene lookup returns CDR1 MGHDK and CDR2 SYGVNS. This CDR3 comprises 14 residues. V was trimmed by 4 bases and J by 2 bases, leaving 11 bases between them. DNA for the CDR3: TGTGCCAGCAGTGCAAGAGCGGCACAAGAGACCCAGTACTTC. Amino acids: CASSARAAQETQYF.

The chain combines TRBV6-5 with TRBJ2-1; tentatively, D is TRBD2 (5 bases). The V gene lost 6 bases and the J gene lost 6 bases, with 18 bases spanning the gap. The CDR3 spans 15 residues. Germline V gene data show CDR1 as MNHEY and CDR2 as SVGAGI. The CDR3 DNA sequence: TGTGCCAGCAGGGACGGATCCGGGAACCGCAATGAGCAGTTCTTC. The encoded protein is CASRDGSGNRNEQFF.

The chain couples TRBV28 to TRBJ2-7; 12 positions match TRBD2. This CDR3 spans 16 amino acids. With 5 bases clipped from V and 3 bases from J, the junction kept 8 bases outside the gene matches. Germline V CDR1 and CDR2: MDHEN, SYDVKM. This chain's CDR3 is CASSPLGLAGSYEQYF. As DNA, the CDR3 is TGTGCCAGCAGTCCCCTCGGACTAGCGGGGAGCTACGAGCAGTACTTC.

The chain employs TRBV29-1 and TRBJ2-5; 7 nucleotides line up with TRBD1. The V gene's germline CDR1 is SQVTM and CDR2 ANQGSEA. The CDR3 contains 13 residues. V trimming: 7 bases; J trimming: 4 bases; junction bases outside the gene matches: 9. In DNA, the CDR3 is TGCAGCGGAATACAGGGGACGGGAGAGACCCAGTACTTC. Its translation: CSGIQGTGETQYF.

This chain connects TRBV28 to TRBJ2-5, with a tentative D call TRBD2 (5 bases). This CDR3 is built from 16 residues. From germline, CDR1 is MDHEN and CDR2 SYDVKM. V was cut by 4 bases and J by 0 bases, with 15 bases left in between. CDR3 in DNA: TGTGCCAGCAGTTCATACGGGGAAAAGTACCAAGAGACCCAGTACTTC. It specifies CASSSYGEKYQETQYF.

The CDR3 reads CASSDRFGELFF. The CDR3 coding sequence is TGTGCCAGCAGTGACCGTTTCGGGGAGCTGTTTTTT. The J gene is TRBJ2-2, the V gene TRBV6-4; D is undetermined. The germline V gene encodes CDR1 MRHNA and CDR2 SNTAGT. The V and J ends lost 2 bases and 7 bases respectively, with 5 bases between them. The CDR3 length is 12 residues.

A single count supports this clone. The J gene is TRBJ2-1, the V gene TRBV5-1; TRBD2 aligns across 14 bases. Germline CDR1 and CDR2: SGHRS and YFSETQ. The ends lost 5 bases at V and 4 bases at J; junction bases unmatched: 26. CDR3 length equals 23 residues. CDR3 sequence (DNA): TGCGCCAGCAGTTACCCCGGGACTAGCGGGAGCGACGGGACATCGGTTATTTACAATGAGCAGTTCTTC. This sequence encodes CASSYPGTSGSDGTSVIYNEQFF.

The V gene is TRBV7-8, the J gene TRBJ2-5; 10 bases are shared with TRBD2. The CDR3 is made up of 16 amino acids. The germline V gene has CDR1 SGHVS and CDR2 FQNEAQ. After removal of 4 bases from V and 2 bases from J, the junction contained 7 bases not matched to a gene. CDR3 residues: CASSSRLAGTQETQYF. As DNA, the CDR3 is TGTGCCAGCAGCTCGCGACTAGCGGGCACTCAAGAGACCCAGTACTTC.

This sequence joins TRBV4-2 and TRBJ2-1; the match to TRBD2 covers 9 bases. V shed 0 bases, J shed 3 bases, and the junction held 3 bases outside the gene matches. CDR3 length: 16 residues. Germline V gene sequence: CDR1 LGHNA, CDR2 YNFKEQ. The CDR3 coding sequence is TGTGCCAGCAGCCAAGATGAGACTAGCGGCTACAATGAGCAGTTCTTC. This sequence encodes CASSQDETSGYNEQFF.